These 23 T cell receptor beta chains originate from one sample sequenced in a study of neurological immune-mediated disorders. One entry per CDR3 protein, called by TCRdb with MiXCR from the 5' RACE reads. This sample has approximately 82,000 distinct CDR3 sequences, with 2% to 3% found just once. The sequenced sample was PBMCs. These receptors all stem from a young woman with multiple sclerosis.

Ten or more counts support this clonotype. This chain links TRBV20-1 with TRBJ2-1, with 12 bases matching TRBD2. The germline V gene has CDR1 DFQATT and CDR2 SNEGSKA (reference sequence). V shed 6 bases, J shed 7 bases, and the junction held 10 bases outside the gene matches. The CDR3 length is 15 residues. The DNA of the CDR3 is TGCAGTGCGTTACTAGCGGGAGGTGCCCGAAATGAGCAGTTCTTC. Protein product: CSALLAGGARNEQFF.

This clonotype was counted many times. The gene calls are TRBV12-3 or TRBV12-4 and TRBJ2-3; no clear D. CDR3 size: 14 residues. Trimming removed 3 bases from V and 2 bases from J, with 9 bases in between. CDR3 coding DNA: TGTGCCAGCAGTTTTGACGTCCCCACAGATACGCAGTATTTT. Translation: CASSFDVPTDTQYF.

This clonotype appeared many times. Here the CDR3 DNA reads TGCAGTGCTAGACCCTTTGAACTGCAACTGGATGAAAAACTGTTTTTT. It codes for CSARPFELQLDEKLFF. The chain recombines TRBV20-1 with TRBJ1-4; no definite D call. V was trimmed by 2 bases and J by 6 bases, leaving 19 bases between them. The CDR3 runs 16 residues. CDR1 and CDR2 from the germline V gene are DFQATT and SNEGSKA (reference sequence).

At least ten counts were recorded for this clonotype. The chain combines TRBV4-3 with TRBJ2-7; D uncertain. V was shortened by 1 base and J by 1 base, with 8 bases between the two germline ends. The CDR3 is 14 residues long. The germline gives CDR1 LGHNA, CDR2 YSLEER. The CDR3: CASSQGPGSYEQYF. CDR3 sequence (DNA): TGCGCCAGCAGCCAAGGTCCAGGTTCCTACGAGCAGTACTTC.

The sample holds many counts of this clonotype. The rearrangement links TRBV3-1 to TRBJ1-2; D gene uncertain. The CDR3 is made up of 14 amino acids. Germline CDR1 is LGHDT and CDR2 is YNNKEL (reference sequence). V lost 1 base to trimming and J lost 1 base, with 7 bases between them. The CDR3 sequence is CASSQAGNNYGYTF. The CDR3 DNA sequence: TGTGCCAGCAGCCAAGCCGGGAATAACTATGGCTACACCTTC.

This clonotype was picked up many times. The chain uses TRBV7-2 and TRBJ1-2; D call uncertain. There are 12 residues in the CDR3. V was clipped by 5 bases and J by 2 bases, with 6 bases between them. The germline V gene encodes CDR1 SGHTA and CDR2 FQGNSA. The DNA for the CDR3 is TGTGCCAGCAGCCGAGAGAACTATGGCTACACCTTC. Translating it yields CASSRENYGYTF.

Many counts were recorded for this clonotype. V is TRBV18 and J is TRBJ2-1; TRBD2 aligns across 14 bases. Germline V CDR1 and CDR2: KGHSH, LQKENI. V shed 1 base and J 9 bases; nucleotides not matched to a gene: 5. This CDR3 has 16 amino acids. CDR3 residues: CASSPRLAGGPAEQFF. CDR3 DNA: TGTGCCAGCTCACCACGACTAGCGGGAGGGCCTGCTGAGCAGTTCTTC.

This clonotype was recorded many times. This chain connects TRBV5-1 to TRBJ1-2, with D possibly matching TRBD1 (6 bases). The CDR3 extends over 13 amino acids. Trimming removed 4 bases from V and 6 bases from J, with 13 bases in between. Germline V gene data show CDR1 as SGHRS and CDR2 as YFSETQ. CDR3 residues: CASSIRTVDGYTF. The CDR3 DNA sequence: TGCGCCAGCAGCATCCGGACAGTGGATGGCTACACCTTC.

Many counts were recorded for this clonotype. The CDR3, as DNA: TGTGCCAGCAGTGCGGGCCCGGCTGAAGCTTTCTTT. This translates into CASSAGPAEAFF. This sequence joins TRBV5-6 and TRBJ1-1; unclear D gene. The V end lost 5 bases, the J end lost 6 bases, and 11 bases lay between the germline ends. This CDR3 comprises 12 residues. Germline CDR1 SGHDT, CDR2 YYEEEE.

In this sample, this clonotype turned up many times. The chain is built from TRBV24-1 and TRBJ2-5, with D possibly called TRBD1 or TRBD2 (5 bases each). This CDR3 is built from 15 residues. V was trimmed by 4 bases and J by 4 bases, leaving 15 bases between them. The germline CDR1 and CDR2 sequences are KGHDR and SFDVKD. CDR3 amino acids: CATSDNGAGGETQYF. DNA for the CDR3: TGTGCCACCAGTGACAATGGGGCTGGGGGAGAGACCCAGTACTTC.

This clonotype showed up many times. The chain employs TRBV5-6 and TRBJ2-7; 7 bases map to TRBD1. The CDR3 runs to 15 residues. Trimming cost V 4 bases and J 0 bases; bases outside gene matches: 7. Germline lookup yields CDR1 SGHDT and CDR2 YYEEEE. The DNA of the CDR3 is TGTGCCAGCAGCCACCGACAGGGTTACTCCTACGAGCAGTACTTC. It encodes CASSHRQGYSYEQYF.

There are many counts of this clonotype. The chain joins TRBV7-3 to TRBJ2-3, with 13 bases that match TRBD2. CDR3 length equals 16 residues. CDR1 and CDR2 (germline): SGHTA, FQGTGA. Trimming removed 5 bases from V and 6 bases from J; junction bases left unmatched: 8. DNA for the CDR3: TGTGCCAGCAGCCCACTAGCGGGAGGGATTATGGATACGCAGTATTTT. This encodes CASSPLAGGIMDTQYF.

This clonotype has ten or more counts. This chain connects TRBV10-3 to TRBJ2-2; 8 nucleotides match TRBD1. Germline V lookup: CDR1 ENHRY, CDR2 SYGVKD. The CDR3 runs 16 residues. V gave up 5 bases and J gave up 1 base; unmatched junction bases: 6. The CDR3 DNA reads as TGTGCCATCAGTCCTACCGGGACAGGGAACACCGGGGAGCTGTTTTTT. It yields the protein CAISPTGTGNTGELFF.

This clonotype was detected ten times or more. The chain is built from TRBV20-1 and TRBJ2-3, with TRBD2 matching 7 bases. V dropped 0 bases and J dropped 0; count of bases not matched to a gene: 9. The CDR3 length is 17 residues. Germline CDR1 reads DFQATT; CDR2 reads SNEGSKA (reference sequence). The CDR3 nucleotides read TGCAGTGCTAGAGAGGCGGGGGTGGTTGATAGCACAGATACGCAGTATTTT. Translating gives CSAREAGVVDSTDTQYF.

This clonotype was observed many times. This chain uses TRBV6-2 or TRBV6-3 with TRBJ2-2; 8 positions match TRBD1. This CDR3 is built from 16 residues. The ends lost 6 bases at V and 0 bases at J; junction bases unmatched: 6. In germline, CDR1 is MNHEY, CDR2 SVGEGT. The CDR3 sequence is CASSSADRANTGELFF. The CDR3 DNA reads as TGTGCCAGCAGCTCAGCGGACAGGGCGAACACCGGGGAGCTGTTTTTT.

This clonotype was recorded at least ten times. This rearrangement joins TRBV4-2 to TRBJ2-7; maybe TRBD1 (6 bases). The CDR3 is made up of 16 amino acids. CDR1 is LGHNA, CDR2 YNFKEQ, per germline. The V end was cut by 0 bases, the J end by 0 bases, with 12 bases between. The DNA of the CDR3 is TGTGCCAGCAGCCAAGATTACCCAGGGGTCTCCTACGAGCAGTACTTC. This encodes CASSQDYPGVSYEQYF.

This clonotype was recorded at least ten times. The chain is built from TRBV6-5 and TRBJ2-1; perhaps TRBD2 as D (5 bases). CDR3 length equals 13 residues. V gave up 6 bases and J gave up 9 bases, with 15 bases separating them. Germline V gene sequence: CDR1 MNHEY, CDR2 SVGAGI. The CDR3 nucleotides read TGTGCCAGCAGCCCCTCGGGGTTACCTGAGCAGTTCTTC. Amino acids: CASSPSGLPEQFF.

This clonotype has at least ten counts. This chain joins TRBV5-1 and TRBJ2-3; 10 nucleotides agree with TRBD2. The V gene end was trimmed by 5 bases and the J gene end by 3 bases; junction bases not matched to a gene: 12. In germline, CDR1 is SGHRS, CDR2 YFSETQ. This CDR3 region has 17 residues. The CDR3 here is CASSSLAGVSPTDTQYF. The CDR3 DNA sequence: TGCGCCAGCAGTTCTCTAGCGGGAGTGTCCCCGACAGATACGCAGTATTTT.

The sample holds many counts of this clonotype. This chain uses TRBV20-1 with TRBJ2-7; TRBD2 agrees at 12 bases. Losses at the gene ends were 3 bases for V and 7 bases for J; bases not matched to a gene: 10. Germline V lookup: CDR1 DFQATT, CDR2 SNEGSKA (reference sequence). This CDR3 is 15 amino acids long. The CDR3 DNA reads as TGCAGTGCTAGGTTCCGACTAGCGGGAGATCGAGAGCAGTACTTC. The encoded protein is CSARFRLAGDREQYF.

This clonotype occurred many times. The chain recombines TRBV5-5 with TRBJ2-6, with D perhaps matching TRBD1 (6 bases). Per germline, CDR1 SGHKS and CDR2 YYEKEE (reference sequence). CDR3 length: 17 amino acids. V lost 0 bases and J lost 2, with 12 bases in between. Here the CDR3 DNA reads TGTGCCAGCAGCTTGGAACAGGGCGGACCTGGGGCCAACGTCCTGACTTTC. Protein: CASSLEQGGPGANVLTF.

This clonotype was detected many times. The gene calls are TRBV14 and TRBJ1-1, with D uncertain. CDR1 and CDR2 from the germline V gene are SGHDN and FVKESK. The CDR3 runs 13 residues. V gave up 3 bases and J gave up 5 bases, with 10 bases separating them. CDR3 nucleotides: TGTGCCAGCAGCCAGGGCCCGTCGACTGAAGCTTTCTTT. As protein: CASSQGPSTEAFF. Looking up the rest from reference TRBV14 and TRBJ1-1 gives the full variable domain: EAGVTQFPSHSVIEKGQTVTLRCDPISGHDNLYWYRRVMGKEIKFLLHFVKESKQDESGMPNNRFLAERTGGTYSTLKVQPAELEDSGVYFCASSQGPSTEAFFGQGTRLTVV.

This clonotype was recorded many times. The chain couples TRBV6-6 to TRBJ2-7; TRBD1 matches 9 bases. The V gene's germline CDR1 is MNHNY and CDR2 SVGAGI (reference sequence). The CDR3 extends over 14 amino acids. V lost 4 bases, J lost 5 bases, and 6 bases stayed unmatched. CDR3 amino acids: CASSWDRDVHEQYF. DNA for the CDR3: TGTGCCAGCAGTTGGGACAGGGATGTGCACGAGCAGTACTTC.

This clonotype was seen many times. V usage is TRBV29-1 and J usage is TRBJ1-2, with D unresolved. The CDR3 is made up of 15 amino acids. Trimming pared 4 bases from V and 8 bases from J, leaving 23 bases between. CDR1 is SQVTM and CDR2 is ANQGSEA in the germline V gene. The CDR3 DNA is TGCAGCGTTGCCCGTGAGGGAGATTCCCTTTTGGGCTACACCTTC. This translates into CSVAREGDSLLGYTF.